This record concerns one T cell receptor (beta chain) sequence. Clones were read by immunoSEQ multiplex PCR, and TCRdb kept only the in-frame ones, dropping some. The data show around 160,000 clones, 75% to 85% seen once. The sample belongs to a study of blood T cell repertoires in COVID-19. Looking at the study overall: Sources were T cells, B-cell-depleted T cells, or PBMCs; the material itself was cDNA or gDNA.

Sequenced: PBMCs or T cells enriched from blood (not recorded which). The TCR was taken from a woman aged 55-70 years who had recovered from COVID-19.

CDR3 bases: TGCAGCGTTGGGGGGACAGGCCAACTTAACTATGGCTACACCTTC. Protein product: CSVGGTGQLNYGYTF. The rearrangement links TRBV29-1 to TRBJ1-2, with 8 bases fitting TRBD1. The CDR3 sequence is 15 residues long. V trimming: 4 bases; J trimming: 1 base; junction bases outside the gene matches: 8. Germline V gene lookup returns CDR1 SQVTM and CDR2 ANQGSEA.